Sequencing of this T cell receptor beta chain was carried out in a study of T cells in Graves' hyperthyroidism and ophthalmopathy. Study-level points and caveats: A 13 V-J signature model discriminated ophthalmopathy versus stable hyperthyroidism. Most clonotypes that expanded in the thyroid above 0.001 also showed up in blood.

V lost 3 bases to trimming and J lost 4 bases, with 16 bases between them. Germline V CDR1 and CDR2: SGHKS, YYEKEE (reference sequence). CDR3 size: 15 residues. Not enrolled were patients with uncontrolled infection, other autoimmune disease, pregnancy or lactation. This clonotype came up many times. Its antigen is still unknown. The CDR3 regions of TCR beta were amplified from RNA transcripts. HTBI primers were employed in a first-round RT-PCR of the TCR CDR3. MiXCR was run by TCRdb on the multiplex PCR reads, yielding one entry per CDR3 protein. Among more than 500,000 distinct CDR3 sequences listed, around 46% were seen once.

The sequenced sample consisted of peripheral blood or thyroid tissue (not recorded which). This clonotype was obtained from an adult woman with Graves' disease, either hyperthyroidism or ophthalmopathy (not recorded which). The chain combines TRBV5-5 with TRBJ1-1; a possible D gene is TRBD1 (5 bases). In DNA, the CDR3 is TGTGCCAGCAGCTGGGGGTGGAGGGAGGGCACTGAAGCTTTCTTT. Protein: CASSWGWREGTEAFF. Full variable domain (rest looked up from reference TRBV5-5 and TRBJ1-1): DAGVTQSPTHLIKTRGQQVTLRCSPISGHKSVSWYQQVLGQGPQFIFQYYEKEERGRGNFPDRFSARQFPNYSSELNVNALLLGDSALYLCASSWGWREGTEAFFGQGTRLTVV.